Each of the 25 T cell receptor beta chains below was sequenced from the same sample in a study of glioma-infiltrating T cells after dendritic cell vaccination (dated by TCRdb to the mid-2010s). Library construction relied on the immunoSEQ multiplex PCR assay. TCRdb holds this immuneACCESS table with in-frame rearrangements only. Some clones are missing; in checked studies, unresolved V genes explain under half, and the rest has no known cause. This sample comprises about 73,000 clones, almost 85% of them detected only once. Roughly 2.2% of the sample is taken by the ten largest. The sequencing here drew on blood, taken before dendritic cell vaccination. All receptors come from a human donor with glioblastoma.

The chain recombines TRBV27 with TRBJ2-2; tentatively, D is TRBD1 (6 bases). This CDR3 is 14 amino acids long. V shed 8 bases and J shed 3 bases, with 13 bases lying between them. CDR1 is MNHEY, CDR2 SMNVEV, per germline (reference sequence). Here the CDR3 reads CASVMDRYTGELFF. The CDR3 DNA reads TGTGCCAGCGTAATGGACAGATACACCGGGGAGCTGTTTTTT.

CDR3 sequence (DNA): TGTGCCAGCAGCTTGGGGGGACAGGGGGCTCGCTCCATTCAGTACTTC. Translated: CASSLGGQGARSIQYF. The chain has TRBV7-6 and TRBJ2-4; 12 bases map to TRBD1. Germline values: CDR1 SGHVS, CDR2 FNYEAQ. CDR3 length equals 16 residues. J gave up 9 bases and V 3 bases, and 9 bases lay outside the gene matches.

V is TRBV7-2 and J is TRBJ1-6, with a possible D match to TRBD1 (6 bases). V dropped 6 bases and J dropped 10 bases, with 19 bases sitting between them. Germline V gene sequence: CDR1 SGHTA, CDR2 FQGNSA. This CDR3 is built from 15 residues. DNA of the CDR3: TGTGCCAGCAGACCCCCAGGGGTTCTTCGCTCACCCCTCCACTTT. Protein: CASRPPGVLRSPLHF.

The rearrangement uses TRBV13 and TRBJ2-1; 7 bases match TRBD1. The CDR3 loop spans 16 amino acids. Trimming took 5 bases from V and 3 from J; bases not matched to a gene: 10. The germline V gene has CDR1 PRHDT and CDR2 FYEKMQ (reference sequence). CDR3 amino acids: CASSNRQGFLYNEQFF. The DNA of the CDR3 is TGTGCCAGCAGCAATCGACAGGGTTTCCTCTACAATGAGCAGTTCTTC.

The chain employs TRBV18 and TRBJ1-1; the D is unclear. Germline-derived CDR1 and CDR2 are KGHSH and LQKENI. V was trimmed by 3 bases and J by 11 bases, leaving 22 bases between them. This CDR3 comprises 15 residues. CDR3 DNA sequence: TGTGCCAGCTCACCTCCAGTGGGAGGACCCCGTGGGGCTTTCTTT. This encodes CASSPPVGGPRGAFF.

The J gene is TRBJ2-2, the V gene TRBV7-9, with 7 bases matching TRBD1. CDR3 length: 16 amino acids. CDR1 is SEHNR and CDR2 is FQNEAQ in the germline V gene (reference sequence). The J segment lost 4 bases and the V segment lost 7 bases, leaving 12 bases of the junction unmatched. CDR3 region: CASTPRGDSSTGELFF. The CDR3 DNA reads as TGTGCCAGCACCCCCCGAGGGGACAGCAGCACCGGGGAGCTGTTTTTT.

The sample holds a few counts of this clone. CDR3 bases: TGTGCCAGCCAGGGAGGCACTGAAGCTTTCTTT. Translating gives CASQGGTEAFF. V gene TRBV13 combines with J gene TRBJ1-1; D is possibly TRBD1 (5 bases). The CDR3 contains 11 residues. Trimming pared 8 bases from V and 4 bases from J, leaving 8 bases between. Germline V gene sequence: CDR1 PRHDT, CDR2 FYEKMQ (reference sequence).

This chain joins TRBV18 and TRBJ2-6, with D uncertain. This CDR3 region has 17 residues. V lost 6 bases and J lost 0, with 15 bases in between. Germline CDR1 and CDR2: KGHSH and LQKENI. The CDR3 DNA is TGTGCCAGCTCCCCGCGACACCGTTTCTCTGGGGCCAACGTCCTGACTTTC. Residues: CASSPRHRFSGANVLTF.

V and J are TRBV2 and TRBJ2-2, with D hard to call. The germline gives CDR1 SNHLY, CDR2 FYNNEI. Trimming took 4 bases from V and 2 from J, leaving 5 bases between them. CDR3 size: 13 residues. CDR3: CASSAGNTGELFF. The CDR3 nucleotides read TGTGCCAGCAGTGCAGGAAACACCGGGGAGCTGTTTTTT.

The CDR3 region has the DNA TGTGCCAGTACAAAACCAATCCCGGGACAGGGTAGCAATGAGCAGTTCTTC. This gives the protein CASTKPIPGQGSNEQFF. The chain is built from TRBV19 and TRBJ2-1; TRBD1 aligns across 9 bases. Germline CDR1 is LNHDA and CDR2 is SQIVND (reference sequence). CDR3 size: 17 residues. J gave up 6 bases and V 7 bases, and 16 bases lay outside the gene matches.

The chain couples TRBV9 to TRBJ2-5; a weak D match, TRBD2 (6 bases). Germline CDR1 SGDLS, CDR2 YYNGEE. The CDR3 runs 16 residues. The V and J ends lost 0 bases and 4 bases respectively, with 16 bases between them. CDR3 sequence: CASSVASGVGVETQYF. CDR3 coding DNA: TGTGCCAGCAGCGTAGCTTCGGGAGTAGGAGTAGAGACCCAGTACTTC.

This clone came up once. The rearrangement joins TRBV10-3 to TRBJ1-2; 9 bases map to TRBD1. The germline CDR1 and CDR2 sequences are ENHRY and SYGVKD. The CDR3 totals 13 residues. J gave up 3 bases and V 6 bases, and 2 bases lay outside the gene matches. CDR3 loop: CAISRTGDYGYTF. The CDR3 DNA follows: TGTGCCATCAGCCGGACAGGGGACTATGGCTACACCTTC.

This clone turned up a few times. The V gene is TRBV19, the J gene TRBJ1-3; TRBD1 might be the D (6 bases). The CDR3 extends over 16 amino acids. In germline, CDR1 is LNHDA, CDR2 SQIVND (reference sequence). The V gene lost 3 bases and the J gene lost 4 bases, with 16 bases spanning the gap. CDR3 sequence reads: CASSMSAGVAGNTIYF. In DNA form, the CDR3 reads TGTGCCAGTAGTATGTCGGCAGGGGTGGCAGGAAACACCATATATTTT.

The chain combines TRBV29-1 with TRBJ2-1; tentative D call: TRBD2 (7 bases). There are 13 residues in the CDR3. Germline CDR1 is SQVTM and CDR2 is ANQGSEA. V was cut by 7 bases and J by 8 bases, with 18 bases left in between. In DNA, the CDR3 is TGCAGCGCCAAGAGGGGGGGGCCCCATGAGCAGTTCTTC. Its translation is CSAKRGGPHEQFF.

V gene TRBV10-1 combines with J gene TRBJ2-5, with TRBD1 matching 9 bases. The germline V gene encodes CDR1 WNHNN and CDR2 SYGVQD (reference sequence). The trim removed 4 bases at V and 5 bases at J, leaving 5 bases unmatched. This CDR3 has 14 residues. CDR3 sequence: CASSAGTGKETQYF. CDR3 DNA sequence: TGCGCCAGCAGTGCCGGGACAGGGAAGGAGACCCAGTACTTC.

The chain uses TRBV18 and TRBJ1-2; a weak D match, TRBD1 (5 bases). From germline, CDR1 is KGHSH and CDR2 LQKENI. Trimming removed 3 bases at V and 4 bases at J, with 12 bases between. This CDR3 comprises 14 residues. Here the CDR3 reads CASSPAQGTYGYTF. As DNA, the CDR3 is TGTGCCAGCTCACCGGCGCAGGGCACCTATGGCTACACCTTC.

This clone appeared a few times. The V and J genes are TRBV18 and TRBJ2-7; TRBD1 agrees at 9 bases. This CDR3 spans 16 amino acids. J gave up 3 bases and V 3 bases, and 9 bases lay outside the gene matches. Germline values: CDR1 KGHSH, CDR2 LQKENI. The CDR3 protein is CASSPSTGGAGYEQYV. CDR3 DNA: TGTGCCAGCTCACCGTCAACAGGGGGCGCGGGCTACGAGCAGTACGTC.

CDR3 sequence reads: CASSPQGNLNTEAFF. DNA of the CDR3: TGTGCCAGCAGCCCACAGGGAAATTTGAACACTGAAGCTTTCTTT. This chain connects TRBV13 to TRBJ1-1, with D tentatively TRBD1 (6 bases). Trimming shortened V by 5 bases and J by 0 bases, and 13 bases separated the two germline ends. Germline CDR1 and CDR2: PRHDT and FYEKMQ (reference sequence). This CDR3 has 15 amino acids.

This clone was counted a single time. The CDR3 sequence: CASRRQGTHNEQFF. The DNA of the CDR3 is TGTGCCAGCAGAAGACAGGGGACGCACAATGAGCAGTTCTTC. The chain uses TRBV6-1 and TRBJ2-1, with 8 bases aligning to TRBD1. Germline V gives CDR1 MNHNS, CDR2 SASEGT. This CDR3 contains 14 residues. V shed 6 bases and J 5 bases; nucleotides not matched to a gene: 6.

The chain has TRBV9 and TRBJ2-5, with a tentative D call TRBD1 (5 bases). V was clipped by 0 bases and J by 2 bases, with 14 bases between them. Germline V gene sequence: CDR1 SGDLS, CDR2 YYNGEE. This CDR3 has 16 residues. The CDR3: CASSVGPQGNQETQYF. Here the CDR3 DNA reads TGTGCCAGCAGCGTAGGCCCTCAGGGCAATCAAGAGACCCAGTACTTC.

This clone was picked up a small number of times. The V call is TRBV6-6, the J call TRBJ2-7, with a possible D match to TRBD1 (5 bases). Deletions cut 6 bases from V and 0 bases from J, with 18 bases between. Germline CDR1 MNHNY, CDR2 SVGAGI (reference sequence). This CDR3 is built from 16 residues. The CDR3 nucleotides are TGTGCCAGCAGAAGACTTCGTACAGGAAACTCCTACGAGCAGTACGTC. Its protein product is CASRRLRTGNSYEQYV.

This clone turned up a few times. V is TRBV19 and J is TRBJ2-5; D possibly corresponds to TRBD1 (6 bases). Per the germline V gene, CDR1 is LNHDA and CDR2 is SQIVND (reference sequence). The ends were cut back, 3 bases at V and 5 bases at J, with 13 bases in the middle. The CDR3 is 14 amino acids. The CDR3 protein is CASSILSGDETQYF. In nucleotides, the CDR3 is TGTGCCAGTAGTATTTTGTCAGGGGACGAGACCCAGTACTTC.

The chain is built from TRBV10-1 and TRBJ2-5, with 8 bases that match TRBD1. The junction had 2 bases not matched to a gene; V was cut back by 4 bases and J by 4 bases. CDR1 is WNHNN and CDR2 is SYGVQD in the germline V gene (reference sequence). The CDR3 is 13 amino acids. CDR3 sequence: CASSATGGETQYF. The CDR3 region has the DNA TGCGCCAGCAGTGCAACAGGGGGAGAGACCCAGTACTTC.

V usage is TRBV19 and J usage is TRBJ2-1, with 13 nucleotides matching TRBD2. The CDR3 is 18 amino acids. Unmatched junction bases numbered 18, after V lost 7 bases and J lost 9 bases. Germline CDR1 reads LNHDA; CDR2 reads SQIVND (reference sequence). Here the CDR3 reads CASTPRPRTGLAGTEQFF. CDR3 DNA: TGTGCCAGTACTCCGCGTCCTCGGACGGGACTAGCGGGGACTGAGCAGTTCTTC.

The chain employs TRBV2 and TRBJ2-3; 8 bases match TRBD2. CDR3 size: 15 residues. V lost 4 bases, J lost 2 bases, and 5 bases stayed unmatched. The V gene's germline CDR1 is SNHLY and CDR2 FYNNEI. CDR3 residues: CASSGTSINTDTQYF. In DNA, the CDR3 is TGTGCCAGCAGTGGGACTAGCATCAACACAGATACGCAGTATTTT.